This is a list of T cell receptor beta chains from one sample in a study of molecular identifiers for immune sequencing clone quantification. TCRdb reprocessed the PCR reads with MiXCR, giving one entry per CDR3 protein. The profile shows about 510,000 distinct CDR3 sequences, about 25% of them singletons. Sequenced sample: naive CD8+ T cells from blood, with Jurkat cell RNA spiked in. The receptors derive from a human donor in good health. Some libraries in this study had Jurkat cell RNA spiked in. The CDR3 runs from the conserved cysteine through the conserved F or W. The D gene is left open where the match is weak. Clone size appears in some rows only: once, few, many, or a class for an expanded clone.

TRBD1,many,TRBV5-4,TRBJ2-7,CASSLVGQGNEQYF,TGTGCCAGCAGCTTGGTGGGACAGGGGAACGAGCAGTACTTC
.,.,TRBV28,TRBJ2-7,CASSFPPPEQYF,TGTGCCAGCAGTTTCCCCCCCCCCGAGCAGTACTTC
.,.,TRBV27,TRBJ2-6,CASSFSVANVLTF,TGTGCCAGCAGTTTCTCTGTTGCCAACGTCCTGACTTTC
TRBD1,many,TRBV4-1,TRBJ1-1,CASSQQTGLATEAFF,TGCGCCAGCAGCCAACAGACAGGGCTGGCCACTGAAGCTTTCTTT
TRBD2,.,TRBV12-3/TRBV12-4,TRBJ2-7,CASTEDGGGPTYEQYF,TGTGCCAGCACCGAAGACGGGGGGGGGCCGACCTACGAGCAGTACTTC
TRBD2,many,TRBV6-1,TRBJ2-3,CASGSWPSGSTDTQYF,TGTGCCAGCGGTTCTTGGCCTAGCGGAAGCACAGATACGCAGTATTTT
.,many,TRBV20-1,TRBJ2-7,CSARDQGYYEQYF,TGCAGTGCTAGAGACCAGGGGTACTACGAGCAGTACTTC
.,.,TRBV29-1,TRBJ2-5,CSVVEGIGETQYF,TGCAGCGTTGTAGAGGGCATAGGCGAGACCCAGTACTTC
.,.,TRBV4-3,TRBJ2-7,CASSQGGVGVYEQYF,TGCGCCAGCAGCCAAGGAGGAGTTGGGGTCTACGAGCAGTACTTC
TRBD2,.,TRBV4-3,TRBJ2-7,CASSQEREAHTQYF,TGCGCCAGCAGCCAAGAGCGGGAGGCCCACACGCAGTACTTC
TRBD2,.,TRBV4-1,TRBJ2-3,CASSQPRGLAGGTDTQYF,TGCGCCAGCAGCCAACCACGAGGACTAGCGGGGGGCACAGATACGCAGTATTTT
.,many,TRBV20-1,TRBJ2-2,CSARELAAGELFF,TGCAGTGCTAGAGAACTAGCTGCCGGGGAGCTGTTTTTT
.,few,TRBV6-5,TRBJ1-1,CASSYSTVSEAFF,TGTGCCAGCAGTTACTCGACGGTCTCTGAAGCTTTCTTT
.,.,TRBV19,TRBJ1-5,CASSIRHNQPQHF,TGTGCCAGTAGTATCCGTCACAATCAGCCCCAGCATTTT
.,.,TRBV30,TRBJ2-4,CAWRPPPALAKNIQYF,TGTGCCTGGAGGCCACCGCCTGCCTTAGCCAAAAACATTCAGTACTTC
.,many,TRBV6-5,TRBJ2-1,CASGGGQSSYNEQFF,TGTGCCAGCGGCGGGGGCCAAAGCTCCTACAATGAGCAGTTCTTC
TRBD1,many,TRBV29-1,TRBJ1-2,CSVEGQGAYGYTF,TGCAGCGTTGAAGGGCAGGGGGCCTATGGCTACACCTTC
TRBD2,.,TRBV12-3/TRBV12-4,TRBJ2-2,CASSPLAAPTGELFF,TGTGCCAGCAGCCCCCTAGCGGCCCCCACCGGGGAGCTGTTTTTT